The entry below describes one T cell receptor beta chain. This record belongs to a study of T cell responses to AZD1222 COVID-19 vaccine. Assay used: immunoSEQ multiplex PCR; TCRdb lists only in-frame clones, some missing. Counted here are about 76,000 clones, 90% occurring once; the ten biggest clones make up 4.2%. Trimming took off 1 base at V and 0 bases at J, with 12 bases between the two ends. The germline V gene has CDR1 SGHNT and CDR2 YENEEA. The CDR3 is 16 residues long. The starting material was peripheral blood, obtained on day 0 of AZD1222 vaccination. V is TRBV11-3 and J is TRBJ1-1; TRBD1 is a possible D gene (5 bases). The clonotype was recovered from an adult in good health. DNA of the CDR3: TGTGCCAGCAGCTTAGGGGAGACAGCTATGAACACTGAAGCTTTCTTT. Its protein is CASSLGETAMNTEAFF. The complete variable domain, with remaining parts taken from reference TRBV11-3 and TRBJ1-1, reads EAGVVQSPRYKIIEKKQPVAFWCNPISGHNTLYWYLQNLGQGPELLIRYENEEAVDDSQLPKDRFSAERLKGVDSTLKIQPAELGDSAVYLCASSLGETAMNTEAFFGQGTRLTVV.